The 30 T cell receptor beta chains reported below all come from one sample, sequenced in a study of shared clonotypes between healthy human individuals. Only in-frame clones appear in the TCRdb table, and some are missing; sequencing was by immunoSEQ multiplex PCR. The sample shows some 600,000 clones, approximately 96% of them seen only once. Only CD45RO-negative cells positively selected for CCR7 counted as naive CD8 cells, so terminally differentiated effector memory CD45RA+ cells were excluded. The sequenced sample consisted of naive CD8+ T cells sorted from blood. The receptors stem from a woman aged 25-40 years in good health.

The genes are TRBV28 and TRBJ1-4, with D maybe TRBD1 (5 bases). This CDR3 comprises 16 residues. Looked up from germline, CDR1 is MDHEN and CDR2 is SYDVKM. The V and J ends lost 6 bases and 1 base respectively, with 15 bases between them. As DNA, the CDR3 is TGTGCCAGCAGGACGGGACGGATATTAACTAATGAAAAACTGTTTTTT. Protein product: CASRTGRILTNEKLFF.

V is TRBV27 and J is TRBJ2-2, with D unclear. CDR1 is MNHEY and CDR2 is SMNVEV in the germline V gene (reference sequence). This CDR3 is built from 11 residues. V was trimmed by 6 bases and J by 7 bases, leaving 6 bases between them. The CDR3 loop is CASRIRGELFF. The CDR3 DNA sequence: TGTGCCAGCAGAATCCGCGGGGAGCTGTTTTTT.

V is TRBV5-1 and J is TRBJ1-1; 8 positions match TRBD1. V shed 4 bases and J 0 bases; nucleotides not matched to a gene: 5. The CDR3 sequence is 15 residues long. Germline V gene sequence: CDR1 SGHRS, CDR2 YFSETQ. CDR3 amino acids: CASSRKQGVNTEAFF. The CDR3 bases are TGCGCCAGCAGCAGGAAACAGGGGGTGAACACTGAAGCTTTCTTT.

The J gene is TRBJ2-1, the V gene TRBV5-6, with 9 bases fitting TRBD2. Germline CDR1 reads SGHDT; CDR2 reads YYEEEE. V trimming: 0 bases; J trimming: 0 bases; junction bases outside the gene matches: 7. The CDR3 loop spans 18 amino acids. The CDR3 is CASSLVFSGSFSYNEQFF. CDR3 DNA: TGTGCCAGCAGCTTGGTCTTTAGCGGGAGTTTCTCCTACAATGAGCAGTTCTTC.

V usage is TRBV11-2 and J usage is TRBJ2-7, with 11 nucleotides matching TRBD2. J gave up 2 bases and V 5 bases, and 2 bases lay outside the gene matches. Germline assignment: CDR1 SGHAT and CDR2 FQNNGV. The CDR3 contains 14 residues. The CDR3 coding sequence is TGTGCCAGCAGCCCTAGCGGGAGGCCCTACGAGCAGTACTTC. This codes for CASSPSGRPYEQYF.

This chain connects TRBV7-9 to TRBJ2-3, with D possibly matching TRBD1 (5 bases). Trimming shortened V by 1 base and J by 3 bases, and 20 bases separated the two germline ends. The CDR3 is 18 amino acids. Germline V gene lookup returns CDR1 SEHNR and CDR2 FQNEAQ (reference sequence). This CDR3 reads CASSLEWTRQGVTDTQYF. The CDR3 DNA sequence: TGTGCCAGCAGCTTAGAGTGGACAAGGCAGGGTGTGACAGATACGCAGTATTTT.

The chain links TRBV2 to TRBJ2-7; TRBD2 might be the D (6 bases). Trimming removed 7 bases at V and 0 bases at J, with 19 bases between. Looked up from germline, CDR1 is SNHLY and CDR2 is FYNNEI. This CDR3 has 16 amino acids. The CDR3 sequence is CASTRGVAENSYEQYF. CDR3 coding DNA: TGTGCCAGCACTCGTGGAGTAGCGGAAAACTCCTACGAGCAGTACTTC.

This sequence joins TRBV28 and TRBJ2-7, with TRBD2 identical over 7 bases. V shed 6 bases, J shed 1 base, and the junction held 9 bases outside the gene matches. The CDR3 is 15 amino acids. The germline V gene has CDR1 MDHEN and CDR2 SYDVKM. The CDR3 region is CASRHLGGSSYEQYF. The CDR3 nucleotides read TGTGCCAGCAGGCACCTCGGGGGGAGTTCCTACGAGCAGTACTTC.

This chain connects TRBV27 to TRBJ2-1, with D perhaps given as TRBD1 or TRBD2 (6 bases each). The CDR3 is 16 residues long. Germline V gene lookup returns CDR1 MNHEY and CDR2 SMNVEV (reference sequence). The V and J ends lost 0 bases and 4 bases respectively, with 13 bases between them. This chain's CDR3 is CASSLSEGDLYNEQFF. The CDR3 DNA sequence: TGTGCCAGCAGTTTATCGGAGGGGGACCTTTACAATGAGCAGTTCTTC.

This clone was seen only a few times. The sample has other DNA sequences that encode this CDR3 too. V gene TRBV27 combines with J gene TRBJ1-1; TRBD1 matches at 8 bases. The CDR3 runs 12 residues. With 5 bases clipped from V and 4 bases from J, the junction kept 0 bases outside the gene matches. Germline V lookup: CDR1 MNHEY, CDR2 SMNVEV (reference sequence). CDR3 in amino acids: CASSTGGTEAFF. CDR3 in DNA: TGTGCCAGCAGTACAGGGGGCACTGAAGCTTTCTTT.

This clone appeared a single time. The chain joins TRBV10-3 to TRBJ2-7; 7 bases line up with TRBD2. V lost 9 bases, J lost 2 bases, and 25 bases stayed unmatched. CDR1 and CDR2 from the germline V gene are ENHRY and SYGVKD. The CDR3 sequence is 19 residues long. DNA for the CDR3: TGTGCCATGCCCGTAGTTCAACGGGAGGTTCCTGGCAGAACCTACGAGCAGTACTTC. It is translated as CAMPVVQREVPGRTYEQYF.

The chain combines TRBV29-1 with TRBJ1-2; D ambiguous. V was trimmed by 3 bases and J by 8 bases, leaving 13 bases between them. CDR1 is SQVTM, CDR2 ANQGSEA, per germline. CDR3 length: 12 residues. The CDR3 DNA follows: TGCAGCGTTGACCCCAGTGGGTGGGGCTACACCTTC. Its protein product is CSVDPSGWGYTF.

V is TRBV27 and J is TRBJ2-1; D unclear. The CDR3 has 17 residues. The germline V gene has CDR1 MNHEY and CDR2 SMNVEV (reference sequence). The V end was cut by 6 bases, the J end by 2 bases, with 20 bases between. In DNA form, the CDR3 reads TGTGCCAGCAGCCAAGGCTCTGTAGCCCGAGCCTACAATGAGCAGTTCTTC. Its translation: CASSQGSVARAYNEQFF.

A word on this clone: The junction departs from germline at one end; a sequencing error may be responsible. The gene calls are TRBV15 and TRBJ2-7; 10 positions match TRBD2. CDR1 is LNHNV, CDR2 YYDKDF, per germline (reference sequence). The CDR3 covers 16 residues. Here the CDR3 DNA reads TGTGCCACCAGCGGCCGACCTAGCGGGGGAAGCCTCGAGCAATACTTC. Its protein product is CATSGRPSGGSLEQYF.

The V gene is TRBV10-3, the J gene TRBJ2-2; no clear D gene. This CDR3 is 16 amino acids long. The V and J ends lost 0 bases and 2 bases respectively, with 10 bases between them. CDR1 is ENHRY and CDR2 is SYGVKD in the germline V gene. CDR3 region: CAISESHRTNTGELFF. The DNA for the CDR3 is TGTGCCATCAGTGAGTCGCACCGAACTAACACCGGGGAGCTGTTTTTT.

J is TRBJ1-1 and V is TRBV4-1, with D uncertain. The V gene lost 2 bases and the J gene lost 8 bases, with 12 bases spanning the gap. The CDR3 totals 13 residues. Germline CDR1 and CDR2: MGHRA and YSYEKL. The CDR3 nucleotides are TGCGCCAGCAGCCAACGTGGGCATCTGGAAGCTTTCTTT. Translation gives CASSQRGHLEAFF.

The rearrangement links TRBV7-2 to TRBJ1-3; D is unclear. CDR1 SGHTA and CDR2 FQGNSA come from the germline V gene. The germline V and J ends were trimmed by 5 bases and 0 bases, with 5 bases remaining between them. This CDR3 spans 13 amino acids. The CDR3 sequence: CASSADSGNTIYF. The CDR3 DNA is TGTGCCAGCAGCGCGGACTCTGGAAACACCATATATTTT.

The CDR3: CASSQGGHNYEQYF. The CDR3 DNA follows: TGCGCCAGCAGCCAAGGGGGCCATAACTACGAGCAGTACTTC. The chain recombines TRBV4-1 with TRBJ2-7, with TRBD1 as a possible D gene (5 bases). This CDR3 is 14 amino acids long. The germline V gene encodes CDR1 MGHRA and CDR2 YSYEKL. With 1 base removed from V and 3 bases from J, the gap between germline ends came to 10 bases.

Comments on this clone: At the DNA level, this CDR3 is encoded by other sequences in the same sample as well. This chain connects TRBV28 to TRBJ2-7; weak D call: TRBD2 (6 bases). The CDR3 totals 13 residues. Trimming removed 3 bases at V and 2 bases at J, with 8 bases between. Looked up from germline, CDR1 is MDHEN and CDR2 is SYDVKM. In DNA form, the CDR3 reads TGTGCCAGCAGTTTCCCGGGAGCCTACGAGCAGTACTTC. Its protein product is CASSFPGAYEQYF.

This chain joins TRBV7-9 and TRBJ1-4; D might be TRBD1 (6 bases). The CDR3 loop spans 15 amino acids. Between the trimmed V and J ends, which lost 8 bases and 7 bases, there was a span of 20 bases. Germline V gene lookup returns CDR1 SEHNR and CDR2 FQNEAQ (reference sequence). CDR3 DNA sequence: TGTGCCAGCCATTCAAATGGGGGCCGTTGTGAAAAACTGTTTTTT. Translated: CASHSNGGRCEKLFF.

The gene calls are TRBV10-3 and TRBJ2-7, with D possibly TRBD1 on 5 matching bases. V was clipped by 6 bases and J by 4 bases, with 16 bases between them. The CDR3 is 14 amino acids. Per the germline V gene, CDR1 is ENHRY and CDR2 is SYGVKD. The CDR3 region is CAIRVPTATYEQYF. CDR3 nucleotide sequence: TGTGCCATCAGGGTCCCGACAGCGACTTACGAGCAGTACTTC.

The chain recombines TRBV27 with TRBJ2-2; no clear D gene. V dropped 5 bases and J dropped 7 bases, with 11 bases sitting between them. The V gene's germline CDR1 is MNHEY and CDR2 SMNVEV (reference sequence). The length of the CDR3 is 13 residues. The CDR3 loop is CASSTGPLGELFF. The CDR3 coding sequence is TGTGCCAGCAGTACCGGGCCCCTCGGGGAGCTGTTTTTT.

V gene TRBV6-6 combines with J gene TRBJ2-2; D might be TRBD2 (5 bases). This CDR3 spans 13 amino acids. Germline CDR1 is MNHNY and CDR2 is SVGAGI (reference sequence). V lost 5 bases and J 5 bases, leaving 9 bases between the germline ends. In nucleotides, the CDR3 is TGTGCCAGCAGTAATAGCGTAACCGGGGAGCTGTTTTTT. It is translated as CASSNSVTGELFF.

The J gene is TRBJ2-7, the V gene TRBV2; D is unclear. The CDR3 totals 15 residues. CDR1 and CDR2 (germline): SNHLY, FYNNEI. V dropped 0 bases and J dropped 0 bases, with 9 bases sitting between them. CDR3 nucleotides: TGTGCCAGCAGTGAAGCGCTGTTGTCCTCCTACGAGCAGTACTTC. This encodes CASSEALLSSYEQYF.

The V call is TRBV19, the J call TRBJ2-5, with a tentative D call TRBD1 (7 bases). V lost 7 bases and J 4 bases, leaving 16 bases between the germline ends. CDR1 LNHDA and CDR2 SQIVND come from the germline V gene (reference sequence). The CDR3 totals 14 residues. CDR3 sequence (DNA): TGTGCCAGTACCAAGAGGAGGGGGCGAGAGACCCAGTACTTC. Translated, it gives CASTKRRGRETQYF.

The chain carries TRBV4-1 and TRBJ2-7, with D unclear. V lost 0 bases and J 2 bases, leaving 5 bases between the germline ends. The germline V gene has CDR1 MGHRA and CDR2 YSYEKL. The CDR3 runs 13 residues. CDR3 nucleotides: TGCGCCAGCAGCCAAGACACTCCCTACGAGCAGTACTTC. The encoded protein is CASSQDTPYEQYF.

V gene TRBV29-1 combines with J gene TRBJ1-2; possible D gene TRBD1, 6 bases. Trimming cost V 7 bases and J 5 bases, with 11 bases left between them. Germline CDR1 reads SQVTM; CDR2 reads ANQGSEA. The CDR3 is 11 amino acids. DNA of the CDR3: TGCAGCGCGCGGGGGGCGTATGGCTACACCTTC. The encoded protein is CSARGAYGYTF.

This chain uses TRBV29-1 with TRBJ2-7; D is possibly TRBD2 (6 bases). Between the trimmed V and J ends, which lost 1 base and 2 bases, there was a span of 9 bases. This CDR3 has 13 residues. CDR1 is SQVTM, CDR2 ANQGSEA, per germline. CDR3 in amino acids: CSVEAGATYEQYF. The DNA of the CDR3 is TGCAGCGTTGAAGCGGGAGCAACCTACGAGCAGTACTTC.

The CDR3 DNA sequence: TGTGCCAGCAGCTTATCACACGTGAGTGGCGGTAGCACAGATACGCAGTATTTT. Encoded protein: CASSLSHVSGGSTDTQYF. The chain uses TRBV7-9 and TRBJ2-3; D unresolved. Germline V CDR1 and CDR2: SEHNR, FQNEAQ (reference sequence). This CDR3 is built from 18 residues. V lost 2 bases, J lost 0 bases, and 18 bases lay in between.

The chain combines TRBV7-6 with TRBJ2-7; D unclear. V was cut by 3 bases and J by 6 bases, with 12 bases left in between. The CDR3 contains 13 residues. Germline CDR1 is SGHVS and CDR2 is FNYEAQ. The CDR3: CASSFGETGEQYF. The DNA for the CDR3 is TGTGCCAGCAGCTTCGGTGAAACGGGCGAGCAGTACTTC.